The 26 T cell receptor beta chains below come from one sample, sequenced in a study of T cell responses to AZD1222 COVID-19 vaccine. The assay was immunoSEQ multiplex PCR, and TCRdb's table has in-frame clones only and misses some. The sample holds 90,000 to 130,000 clones, around 90% seen once. Sequenced here: peripheral blood, sampled 28 days after the second AZD1222 dose. The receptors were sampled from an adult who received the AZD1222 COVID-19 vaccine.

The chain links TRBV6-2 or TRBV6-3 to TRBJ2-1; a possible D gene is TRBD2 (6 bases). Trimming pared 4 bases from V and 8 bases from J, leaving 18 bases between. From germline, CDR1 is MNHEY and CDR2 SVGEGT. The CDR3 contains 15 residues. CDR3 in DNA: TGTGCCAGCAGTTCGGGGGACGCCCAGGGTTATGAGCAGTTCTTC. The encoded protein is CASSSGDAQGYEQFF.

The chain combines TRBV28 with TRBJ2-7; possibly TRBD1 for D (5 bases). Germline V gene lookup returns CDR1 MDHEN and CDR2 SYDVKM. The CDR3 spans 15 residues. V dropped 7 bases and J dropped 3 bases, with 19 bases sitting between them. The CDR3 nucleotides read TGTGCCAGCACCCCAAAGGGGCACGAACGCTACGAGCAGTACTTC. As protein: CASTPKGHERYEQYF.

The genes are TRBV18 and TRBJ1-2; D not resolved. The CDR3 is made up of 14 amino acids. V lost 4 bases and J 2 bases, leaving 11 bases between the germline ends. Germline V gene data show CDR1 as KGHSH and CDR2 as LQKENI. CDR3 amino acids: CASSLTDGNYGYTF. CDR3 nucleotides: TGTGCCAGCTCACTCACAGACGGGAACTATGGCTACACCTTC.

The V and J genes are TRBV12-3 or TRBV12-4 and TRBJ1-1; the D is unclear. V was shortened by 6 bases and J by 6 bases, with 14 bases between the two germline ends. CDR3 length equals 13 residues. In DNA, the CDR3 is TGTGCCAGCAGCTTTACAGTGGACCCTGAAGCTTTCTTT. This gives the protein CASSFTVDPEAFF.

This chain connects TRBV10-2 to TRBJ2-5; no clear D. The CDR3 extends over 13 amino acids. V was shortened by 6 bases and J by 8 bases, with 16 bases between the two germline ends. CDR1 WSHSY and CDR2 SAAADI come from the germline V gene. The CDR3 DNA follows: TGCGCCAGCAGGGTAGCCCCTGTTAGAACCCAGTACTTC. Residues: CASRVAPVRTQYF.

The chain combines TRBV5-4 with TRBJ2-5, with 9 bases matching TRBD1. This CDR3 spans 13 amino acids. The germline V gene has CDR1 SGHNT and CDR2 YYREEE (reference sequence). V trimming: 4 bases; J trimming: 5 bases; junction bases outside the gene matches: 3. The CDR3 sequence: CASSRDRGETQYF. The CDR3 DNA is TGTGCCAGCAGCCGAGACAGGGGGGAGACCCAGTACTTC.

This clone was found a few times. This chain links TRBV21-1 with TRBJ1-5. TRBV21-1 is given as a pseudogene. This CDR3 contains 13 residues. The CDR3 DNA reads TGTGCCAGCAGCAAAGGGGACAATCAGCCCCAGCATTTT. Translating it yields CASSKGDNQPQHF.

This sequence joins TRBV29-1 and TRBJ1-2; 9 positions match TRBD1. The V and J ends lost 5 bases and 3 bases, in that order; junction bases with no gene match: 4. Germline values: CDR1 SQVTM, CDR2 ANQGSEA. This CDR3 region has 13 residues. The CDR3 sequence is CSVSTGGDYGYTF. The CDR3 bases are TGCAGCGTTAGTACAGGGGGCGACTATGGCTACACCTTC.

The chain carries TRBV5-6 and TRBJ2-1; TRBD2 aligns across 8 bases. V dropped 1 base and J dropped 7; count of bases not matched to a gene: 10. This CDR3 has 16 amino acids. The germline V gene encodes CDR1 SGHDT and CDR2 YYEEEE. The CDR3 protein is CASSLPGLGFPNEQFF. CDR3 nucleotides: TGTGCCAGCAGCTTGCCGGGACTAGGCTTTCCAAATGAGCAGTTCTTC.

The CDR3 sequence: CASRLYQFF. The CDR3 region has the DNA TGTGCCAGCAGACTATATCAGTTCTTC. The V and J genes are TRBV27 and TRBJ2-1; D not certain. Trimming cost V 6 bases and J 13 bases, with 7 bases left between them. This CDR3 region has 9 residues. Germline CDR1 and CDR2: MNHEY and SMNVEV (reference sequence).

This sequence joins TRBV28 and TRBJ1-4, with D unresolved. This CDR3 spans 14 amino acids. Per the germline V gene, CDR1 is MDHEN and CDR2 is SYDVKM. Trimming cost V 2 bases and J 4 bases, with 8 bases left between them. The CDR3: CASSLNRGNEKLFF. The CDR3 DNA sequence: TGTGCCAGCAGTTTAAATCGGGGTAATGAAAAACTGTTTTTT.

V usage is TRBV25-1 and J usage is TRBJ1-6; TRBD1 might be the D (5 bases). Per germline, CDR1 MGHDK and CDR2 SYGVNS. Trimming took 1 base from V and 7 from J, leaving 20 bases between them. The CDR3 contains 18 residues. The CDR3 loop reads CASSESWYQEGPNSPLHF. As DNA, the CDR3 is TGTGCCAGCAGTGAATCTTGGTATCAGGAGGGGCCCAATTCACCCCTCCACTTT.

The chain uses TRBV10-3 and TRBJ1-2, with D possibly TRBD1 on 5 matching bases. The V gene lost 11 bases and the J gene lost 2 bases, with 12 bases spanning the gap. The CDR3 loop spans 12 amino acids. Germline CDR1 reads ENHRY; CDR2 reads SYGVKD. This CDR3 is CAAREGNYGYTF. In nucleotides, the CDR3 is TGTGCCGCCCGTGAGGGGAACTATGGCTACACCTTC.

This chain links TRBV9 with TRBJ1-1; tentatively, D is TRBD1 (5 bases). The CDR3 is 13 amino acids. Germline V gives CDR1 SGDLS, CDR2 YYNGEE. Deletions cut 0 bases from V and 8 bases from J, with 11 bases between. The CDR3 nucleotides read TGTGCCAGCAGCGTAGCAGGGACTACGGAAGCTTTCTTT. As protein: CASSVAGTTEAFF.

V usage is TRBV28 and J usage is TRBJ1-6; D uncertain. Trimming stripped 2 bases from V and 8 bases from J, with 1 base between. The CDR3 contains 11 residues. Per germline, CDR1 MDHEN and CDR2 SYDVKM. The DNA of the CDR3 is TGTGCCAGCAGTTTAGATTCACCCCTCCACTTT. This sequence encodes CASSLDSPLHF.

This chain links TRBV5-1 with TRBJ1-5, with unresolved D. The V end lost 4 bases, the J end lost 1 base, and 3 bases lay between the germline ends. The V gene's germline CDR1 is SGHRS and CDR2 YFSETQ. The CDR3 totals 12 residues. As DNA, the CDR3 is TGCGCCAGCAGCAGAAGCAATCAGCCCCAGCATTTT. This gives the protein CASSRSNQPQHF.

This clone was picked up one time. The chain couples TRBV11-3 to TRBJ2-1; 9 bases agree with TRBD2. V dropped 5 bases and J dropped 4; count of bases not matched to a gene: 3. The CDR3 consists of 14 residues. Germline V CDR1 and CDR2: SGHNT, YENEEA. CDR3 amino acids: CASSPSGIYNEQFF. In DNA, the CDR3 is TGTGCCAGCAGCCCTAGCGGGATTTACAATGAGCAGTTCTTC. Supplemented by reference TRBV11-3 and TRBJ2-1, the full variable domain reads EAGVVQSPRYKIIEKKQPVAFWCNPISGHNTLYWYLQNLGQGPELLIRYENEEAVDDSQLPKDRFSAERLKGVDSTLKIQPAELGDSAVYLCASSPSGIYNEQFFGPGTRLTVL.

The chain joins TRBV19 to TRBJ2-7; TRBD1 aligns across 9 bases. Germline CDR1 is LNHDA and CDR2 is SQIVND (reference sequence). The CDR3 sequence is 15 residues long. The trim removed 6 bases at V and 3 bases at J, leaving 9 bases unmatched. The chain's CDR3 is CASSWGPGQGYEQYF. The CDR3 region has the DNA TGTGCCAGTAGCTGGGGACCGGGACAGGGCTACGAGCAGTACTTC.

This clone was picked up one time. The V gene is TRBV7-2, the J gene TRBJ1-2; perhaps TRBD1 as D (6 bases). The CDR3 consists of 12 residues. CDR1 is SGHTA, CDR2 FQGNSA, per germline. The V end lost 3 bases, the J end lost 8 bases, and 10 bases lay between the germline ends. The CDR3: CASSFRGAGYTF. DNA of the CDR3: TGTGCCAGCAGCTTCAGGGGTGCGGGCTACACCTTC. The variable domain in full, completed from reference TRBV7-2 and TRBJ1-2, reads GAGVSQSPSNKVTEKGKDVELRCDPISGHTALYWYRQSLGQGLEFLIYFQGNSAPDKSGLPSDRFSAERTGGSVSTLTIQRTQQEDSAVYLCASSFRGAGYTFGSGTRLTVV.

The CDR3 DNA sequence: TGTGCCAGCAGTTACTTCGGGACAGGGGAAGAGACCCAGTACTTC. Translation: CASSYFGTGEETQYF. This chain links TRBV6-5 with TRBJ2-5, with 10 bases aligning to TRBD1. The CDR3 runs 15 residues. V was pared by 1 base and J by 3 bases, with 2 bases of the junction left unmatched. CDR1 is MNHEY and CDR2 is SVGAGI in the germline V gene.

This chain links TRBV7-7 with TRBJ2-7; no firm D call. CDR1 and CDR2 from the germline V gene are SSHAT and FNYEAQ (reference sequence). The CDR3 covers 13 residues. The germline V and J ends were trimmed by 2 bases and 6 bases, with 11 bases remaining between them. CDR3 loop: CASSLNSYGEQYF. The CDR3 DNA sequence: TGTGCCAGCAGCTTAAACAGTTATGGCGAGCAGTACTTC.

V usage is TRBV2 and J usage is TRBJ2-1; 12 positions agree with TRBD2. The V segment lost 7 bases and the J segment 4 bases; nucleotides outside the gene matches: 2. The CDR3 length is 14 residues. Germline lookup yields CDR1 SNHLY and CDR2 FYNNEI. The CDR3 DNA reads TGTGCCAGCAACGGACTAGCGGGGTACAATGAGCAGTTCTTC. Its protein product is CASNGLAGYNEQFF.

This clone was observed a single time. The chain uses TRBV2 and TRBJ1-1; maybe TRBD1 (5 bases). There are 16 residues in the CDR3. The V and J ends lost 3 bases and 1 base respectively, with 15 bases between them. CDR1 SNHLY and CDR2 FYNNEI come from the germline V gene. The CDR3 nucleotides read TGTGCCAGCAGTGAGACCCAAACAGGACGGAACACTGAAGCTTTCTTT. Its translation is CASSETQTGRNTEAFF.

The rearrangement links TRBV6-5 to TRBJ2-1, with 7 bases identical to TRBD2. Per the germline V gene, CDR1 is MNHEY and CDR2 is SVGAGI. The CDR3 covers 16 residues. The trim removed 4 bases at V and 0 bases at J, leaving 6 bases unmatched. CDR3 sequence (DNA): TGTGCCAGCAGTTCCCGCTCTAGCGGCTCCTACAATGAGCAGTTCTTC. This gives the protein CASSSRSSGSYNEQFF.

The V call is TRBV19, the J call TRBJ2-7; 11 nucleotides agree with TRBD1. The ends lost 1 base at V and 2 bases at J; junction bases unmatched: 1. The germline V gene has CDR1 LNHDA and CDR2 SQIVND (reference sequence). The CDR3 runs 15 residues. CDR3 protein: CASSIADRGPYEQYF. The CDR3 region has the DNA TGTGCCAGTAGTATAGCGGACAGGGGGCCCTACGAGCAGTACTTC.

The chain recombines TRBV5-4 with TRBJ1-1; unclear D gene. Germline lookup yields CDR1 SGHNT and CDR2 YYREEE (reference sequence). The CDR3 sequence is 13 residues long. V was pared by 0 bases and J by 0 bases, with 3 bases between. CDR3 in amino acids: CASSLDLNTEAFF. The CDR3 nucleotides read TGTGCCAGCAGCTTGGATTTGAACACTGAAGCTTTCTTT.